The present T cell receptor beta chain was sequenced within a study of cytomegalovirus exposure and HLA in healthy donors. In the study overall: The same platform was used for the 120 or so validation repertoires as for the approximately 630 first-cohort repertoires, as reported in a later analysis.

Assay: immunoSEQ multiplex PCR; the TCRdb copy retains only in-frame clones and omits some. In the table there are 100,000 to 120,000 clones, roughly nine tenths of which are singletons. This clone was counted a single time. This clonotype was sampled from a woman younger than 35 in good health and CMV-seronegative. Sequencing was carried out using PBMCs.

The chain's CDR3 is CASSKEQGRGYTF. CDR3 nucleotides: TGTGCCAGCAGCAAGGAACAGGGACGCGGCTACACCTTC. The chain couples TRBV7-3 to TRBJ1-2, with D possibly TRBD1 on 6 matching bases. Per the germline V gene, CDR1 is SGHTA and CDR2 is FQGTGA. The CDR3 has 13 amino acids. Deletions cut 5 bases from V and 8 bases from J, with 15 bases between.